This is a list of T cell receptor beta chains from one sample in a study of Ad26.COV2.S vaccination and SARS-CoV-2 variants. The protocol was immunoSEQ multiplex PCR, while the TCRdb copy is restricted to in-frame clones and leaves out a portion. The table has 400,000 to 500,000 clones, approximately 88% seen once. Sequencing was performed on peripheral blood, taken in a trial of Ad26.COV2.S vaccine versus placebo. The receptor set was obtained from a person aged 18-60 years who received the Ad26.COV2.S COVID-19 vaccine or a placebo. Each CDR3 is given with its conserved first and last residue. D genes are given only for firm matches. Rows give clone size only sometimes, using once, few, many, or a class for an expanded clone.

V: TRBV6-1
length: 18
D: TRBD1
J: TRBJ1-2
size: NA
DNA: TGTGCCAGCAGTGACCCCGGGACAGGGGACCCCAGAAACTATGGCTACACCTTC
CDR3: CASSDPGTGDPRNYGYTF

V: TRBV15
length: 14
D: NA
J: TRBJ2-1
size: NA
DNA: TGTGCCACCAGCAGAGATCTCGGGGACCATGAGCAGTTCTTC
CDR3: CATSRDLGDHEQFF

V: TRBV30
length: 15
D: NA
J: TRBJ1-6
size: NA
DNA: TGTGCCTGGAGGGAGTTTTCGGGGCTTAATTCACCCCTCCACTTT
CDR3: CAWREFSGLNSPLHF

V: TRBV28
length: 14
D: TRBD1
J: TRBJ2-7
size: NA
DNA: TGTGCCACCCATTCCGGGCCAGGGGGCGACGAGCAGTACTTC
CDR3: CATHSGPGGDEQYF

V: TRBV2
length: 14
D: NA
J: TRBJ2-1
size: NA
DNA: TGTGCCCGGCGGCAGGGTGGCTCCTACAATGAGCAGTTCTTC
CDR3: CARRQGGSYNEQFF

V: TRBV5-5
length: 14
D: NA
J: TRBJ2-7
size: NA
DNA: TGTGCCAGCAGCTTGGCCGGCAGGGACTACGAGCAGTACTTC
CDR3: CASSLAGRDYEQYF

V: TRBV6-2/TRBV6-3
length: 15
D: NA
J: TRBJ2-4
size: NA
DNA: TGTGCCAGCAGTTACCTTGACAGGAATAAAAACATTCAGTACTTC
CDR3: CASSYLDRNKNIQYF

V: TRBV23-1
length: 15
D: NA
J: TRBJ1-6
size: NA
DNA: TGCGCCAGCAGTCAATCGGGACCGCGAAATTCACCCCTCCACTTT
CDR3: CASSQSGPRNSPLHF

V: TRBV19
length: 16
D: NA
J: TRBJ1-5
size: NA
DNA: TGTGCCAGTAGTATAGTGGGAGAGGGATCGACTCAGCCCCAGCATTTT
CDR3: CASSIVGEGSTQPQHF

V: TRBV19
length: 15
D: TRBD1
J: TRBJ2-7
size: NA
DNA: TGTGCCAGTAGTTGGGGGACAGGGGGCTCCTACGAGCAGTACTTC
CDR3: CASSWGTGGSYEQYF

V: TRBV7-2
length: 15
D: NA
J: TRBJ1-3
size: NA
DNA: TGTGCCAGCAGCTCCCGAGTTAGGGCTGGAAACACCATATATTTT
CDR3: CASSSRVRAGNTIYF

V: TRBV5-1
length: 13
D: TRBD1
J: TRBJ1-4
size: NA
DNA: TGCGCCAGCAGCTTGGCGGACAGGGCAAAACTGTTTTTT
CDR3: CASSLADRAKLFF

V: TRBV2
length: 16
D: NA
J: TRBJ2-2
size: once
DNA: TGTGCCAGCAGTGAGATGGGCCCGAGTGACACCGGGGAGCTGTTTTTT
CDR3: CASSEMGPSDTGELFF

V: TRBV6-5
length: 14
D: NA
J: TRBJ2-2
size: NA
DNA: TGTGCCATCACATTCTCGGAGGGGACCGGGGAGCTGTTTTTT
CDR3: CAITFSEGTGELFF

V: TRBV4-3
length: 13
D: NA
J: TRBJ2-7
size: NA
DNA: TGCGCCAGCAGCCAAGACTCTACCTACGAGCAGTACTTC
CDR3: CASSQDSTYEQYF

V: TRBV25-1
length: 16
D: TRBD1
J: TRBJ2-1
size: NA
DNA: TGTGCCAGCAGTGAATTAAGGGACAGGCTCTACAATGAGCAGTTCTTC
CDR3: CASSELRDRLYNEQFF

V: TRBV4-1
length: 16
D: NA
J: TRBJ1-2
size: NA
DNA: TGCGCCAGCAGCCAAGAGGCACAGGGCGACTACTATGGCTACACCTTC
CDR3: CASSQEAQGDYYGYTF

V: TRBV10-3
length: 18
D: NA
J: TRBJ2-3
size: NA
DNA: TGTGCCATCAGCGTGGACCGTAGCGCGGGGAGGAGCACAGATACGCAGTATTTT
CDR3: CAISVDRSAGRSTDTQYF

V: TRBV11-2
length: 14
D: NA
J: TRBJ1-6
size: NA
DNA: TGTGCCAGCAGCACCGGGCATCATAATTCACCCCTCCACTTT
CDR3: CASSTGHHNSPLHF

V: TRBV11-2
length: 19
D: TRBD1
J: TRBJ1-3
size: NA
DNA: TGTGCCAGCAGCAGAGACAGGGGGCGGTTTTTCCTCTCTGGAAACACCATATATTTT
CDR3: CASSRDRGRFFLSGNTIYF

V: TRBV11-2
length: 15
D: TRBD1
J: TRBJ2-7
size: NA
DNA: TGTGCCAGCACCCCCCCGGGACAGACCTCCTACGAGCAGTACTTC
CDR3: CASTPPGQTSYEQYF

V: TRBV7-2
length: 14
D: TRBD1
J: TRBJ1-4
size: NA
DNA: TGTGCCAGCAGCTCACAGGGGTCTGGAGAAAAACTGTTTTTT
CDR3: CASSSQGSGEKLFF

V: TRBV11-2
length: 14
D: NA
J: TRBJ1-4
size: NA
DNA: TGTGCCAGCAGCTTCGGGGGGAATAATGAAAAACTGTTTTTT
CDR3: CASSFGGNNEKLFF

V: TRBV5-1
length: 14
D: NA
J: TRBJ2-2
size: NA
DNA: TGCGCCAGCAGCTTGGTTCAGGGGACCGGGGAGCTGTTTTTT
CDR3: CASSLVQGTGELFF

V: TRBV6-2/TRBV6-3
length: 18
D: TRBD1
J: TRBJ2-1
size: NA
DNA: TGTGCCAGCAGTTACTCAGGGCCGGGACAGGGGATCTTTTATGAGCAGTTCTTC
CDR3: CASSYSGPGQGIFYEQFF

V: TRBV5-1
length: 14
D: NA
J: TRBJ2-3
size: NA
DNA: TGCGCCAGCAGCTCGTCGATTAGCACAGATACGCAGTATTTT
CDR3: CASSSSISTDTQYF

V: TRBV25-1
length: 14
D: TRBD1
J: TRBJ1-1
size: once
DNA: TGTGCCAGCAGTCCCGACAGGGGTTGGGATGAAGCTTTCTTT
CDR3: CASSPDRGWDEAFF

V: TRBV11-2
length: 16
D: NA
J: TRBJ2-3
size: NA
DNA: TGTGCCAGCAGCTCCGATGGGGGATCTAGCACAGATACGCAGTATTTT
CDR3: CASSSDGGSSTDTQYF